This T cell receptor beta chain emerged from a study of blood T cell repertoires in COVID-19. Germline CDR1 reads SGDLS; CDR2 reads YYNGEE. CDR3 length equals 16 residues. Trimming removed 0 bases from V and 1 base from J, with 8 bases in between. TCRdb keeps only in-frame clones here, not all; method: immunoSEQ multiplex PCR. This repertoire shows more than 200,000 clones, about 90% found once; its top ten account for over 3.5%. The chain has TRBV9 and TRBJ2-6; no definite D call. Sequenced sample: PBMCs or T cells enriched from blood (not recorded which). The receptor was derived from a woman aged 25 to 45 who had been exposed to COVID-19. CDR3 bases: TGTGCCAGCAGCGTAGGCTCAGTTTCTGGGGCCAACGTCCTGACTTTC. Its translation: CASSVGSVSGANVLTF.